One and the same sample provided the 5 T cell receptor beta chains below, sequenced in a study of shared T cell receptors in the human thymus. Sequencing used immunoSEQ multiplex PCR; TCRdb keeps in-frame clones, though not all of them. The sample has 500,000 to 550,000 clones; about four fifths are singletons. These same data were also listed under a study on human thymus T cells.

Sequencing was done on a sample of thymocytes. The source of these receptors is a boy under three years old with a congenital heart defect.

The chain recombines TRBV9 with TRBJ2-7, with 8 bases matching TRBD1. The CDR3 is 13 residues long. Germline loops: CDR1 SGDLS, CDR2 YYNGEE. The trim removed 3 bases at V and 6 bases at J, leaving 5 bases unmatched. The CDR3 sequence is CASSARGPGEQYF. In DNA form, the CDR3 reads TGTGCCAGCAGCGCCAGGGGGCCCGGCGAGCAGTACTTC.

V is TRBV13 and J is TRBJ2-7, with 11 bases that match TRBD1. The V and J ends lost 3 bases and 3 bases, in that order; junction bases with no gene match: 10. The CDR3 is made up of 17 amino acids. Germline-derived CDR1 and CDR2 are PRHDT and FYEKMQ (reference sequence). In DNA form, the CDR3 reads TGTGCCAGCAGCTTTGGGGACAGGGGGGAGTCGAACTACGAGCAGTACTTC. This sequence encodes CASSFGDRGESNYEQYF.

The chain has TRBV28 and TRBJ2-7, with D maybe TRBD2 (6 bases). This CDR3 contains 17 residues. Trimming took 6 bases from V and 2 from J, leaving 23 bases between them. CDR1 and CDR2 from the germline V gene are MDHEN and SYDVKM. CDR3 DNA: TGTGCCAGCAGCTATACCTTAGGGGCTAGCGATCCCTACGAGCAGTACTTC. The encoded protein is CASSYTLGASDPYEQYF.

The chain couples TRBV14 to TRBJ2-7, with 12 bases fitting TRBD2. CDR3 length: 15 amino acids. J gave up 5 bases and V 4 bases, and 6 bases lay outside the gene matches. The V gene's germline CDR1 is SGHDN and CDR2 FVKESK. CDR3: CASSLWTSGKDEQYF. DNA of the CDR3: TGTGCCAGCAGCCTCTGGACTAGCGGGAAGGACGAGCAGTACTTC.

The genes are TRBV29-1 and TRBJ2-1; TRBD2 matches 8 bases. The germline V gene encodes CDR1 SQVTM and CDR2 ANQGSEA. V shed 8 bases and J 3 bases; nucleotides not matched to a gene: 9. This CDR3 spans 14 amino acids. CDR3: CSIRERELYNEQFF. CDR3 bases: TGCAGCATTCGGGAGCGGGAGCTCTACAATGAGCAGTTCTTC.